The present T cell receptor beta chain was sequenced within a study of OX40 agonist ivuxolimab in advanced cancers. The wider study: Administration of intravenous ivuxolimab to patients occurred every 2 weeks at 0.01 to 10 mg/kg.

Trimming at V came to 0 bases and at J to 2 bases, leaving 4 bases not matched to a gene. The length of the CDR3 is 15 residues. Germline V gene data show CDR1 as SGHVS and CDR2 as FQNEAQ. For this clone: Its antigen remains unknown.

Points from the study as a whole: The expanded peripheral T cells' antigen specificity was not determined. CD4+ and CD8+ blood T cells expanded clonally by week 6 at 0.1 to 3.0 mg/kg.

The table came from immunoSEQ multiplex PCR; TCRdb's copy has only in-frame clones and leaves some out. The data contain more than 25,000 clones, roughly 80% of them singletons. The material sequenced was CD4+ or CD8+ T cells sorted from blood, taken in a trial of the OX40 agonist ivuxolimab. This clonotype was obtained from an adult with an advanced solid tumor such as melanoma, head and neck, liver or kidney cancer. V is TRBV7-8 and J is TRBJ2-7; TRBD1 matches 7 bases. The DNA of the CDR3 is TGTGCCAGCAGCTTAGCGCAGGACAGGACCTACGAGCAGTACTTC. It encodes CASSLAQDRTYEQYF.